A selection of T cell receptor beta chains follows, all from one sample in a study of cytomegalovirus exposure and HLA in healthy donors. Clones were read by immunoSEQ multiplex PCR, and TCRdb kept only the in-frame ones, dropping some. This sample has 130,000 to 150,000 clones; 70% to 85% occur once, and the top ten carry around 4.5%. Source material: PBMCs. These receptors were obtained from a man aged 35 to 55 in good health and CMV-seropositive. The CDR3 runs from the conserved cysteine through the conserved F or W. D genes are given only for firm matches. Part of the rows lack a size; the others show once, few, many or a class for expanded clones.

NA	TRBV6-5	TRBJ1-1	TRBD1	TGTGCCAGCAGTTACGGTTGGACAGGAAGCACTGAAGCTTTCTTT	CASSYGWTGSTEAFF
NA	TRBV7-2	TRBJ1-6	NA	TGTGCCAGCAGCCCAGAGGCAGGGTATAATTCACCCCTCCACTTT	CASSPEAGYNSPLHF
NA	TRBV9	TRBJ2-5	TRBD2	TGTGCCAGCAGCGTAGCCCCGGGACTAGCCCAAGAGACCCAGTACTTC	CASSVAPGLAQETQYF
NA	TRBV19	TRBJ1-1	NA	TGTGCCAGTAGTATTGCACAGACAAACACTGAAGCTTTCTTT	CASSIAQTNTEAFF
NA	TRBV25-1	TRBJ2-7	TRBD1	TGTGCCAGCAGTGAATCGGGCCGGAGGACAGGGGCCTCCTACGAGCAGTACTTC	CASSESGRRTGASYEQYF
NA	TRBV5-1	TRBJ1-2	TRBD1	TGCGCCAGCAGCCCGGGACAGGCGGGCTATGGCTACACCTTC	CASSPGQAGYGYTF
NA	TRBV7-9	TRBJ1-3	NA	TGTGCCAGCAGCTTACCTACCCCGAGGCCGGGATACTCTGGAAACACCATATATTTT	CASSLPTPRPGYSGNTIYF
NA	TRBV28	TRBJ1-4	NA	TGTGCCAGCAGTTTTCTTGACAGAGCACTGTTTTTT	CASSFLDRALFF
NA	TRBV27	TRBJ1-2	NA	TGTGCCAGCAGTTTCCGGGTCCTAGGGGACTATGGCTACACCTTC	CASSFRVLGDYGYTF
NA	TRBV6-5	TRBJ2-1	TRBD2	TGTGCCAGCAGTTACACTAGCGGGGTGAACTACAATGAGCAGTTCTTC	CASSYTSGVNYNEQFF
NA	TRBV19	TRBJ2-5	NA	TGTGCCAGTAGAGTCTCTGGACGGGGGCAAGAGACCCAGTACTTC	CASRVSGRGQETQYF
few	TRBV7-9	TRBJ1-2	NA	TGTGCCAGCAGCTTAGAGACAGGCCCCTTCTATGGCTACACCTTC	CASSLETGPFYGYTF
NA	TRBV29-1	TRBJ2-1	NA	TGCAGCGTTGGGACAGATCACAATGAGCAGTTCTTC	CSVGTDHNEQFF
NA	TRBV27	TRBJ2-1	TRBD2	TGTGCCAGCCCCACGACAAGTAGCGGGAGTTACAATGAGCAGTTCTTC	CASPTTSSGSYNEQFF
NA	TRBV27	TRBJ1-1	NA	TGTGCCAGCGGAGGGTTGTTTGCGGGGGCCAGGGACACTGAAGCTTTCTTT	CASGGLFAGARDTEAFF
NA	TRBV7-9	TRBJ2-5	TRBD1	TGTGCCAGCAGCCCAGGGACAGGGGGTAAAGAGACCCAGTACTTC	CASSPGTGGKETQYF
few	TRBV7-9	TRBJ1-2	TRBD1	TGTTCCAGCGACGACAGGGTATATGGCTACACCTTC	CSSDDRVYGYTF
NA	TRBV30	TRBJ1-4	NA	TGTGCCTGGAGCCCAACAGGGATATATGAAAAACTGTTTTTT	CAWSPTGIYEKLFF
NA	TRBV13	TRBJ2-1	TRBD2	TGTGCCAGCACCCTAGGACTAGCGGGAGTGAATGAGCAGTTCTTC	CASTLGLAGVNEQFF
NA	TRBV4-2	TRBJ1-1	NA	TGTGCCAGCGGGCAGGGTCTCAGCTGGGGCACTGAAGCTTTCTTT	CASGQGLSWGTEAFF
few	TRBV2	TRBJ1-6	TRBD1	TGTGCCAGCGGGGGACAGGGTGGTAATTCACCCCTCCACTTT	CASGGQGGNSPLHF
NA	TRBV6-5	TRBJ2-7	TRBD1	TGTGCCAGCAGTTACCAGGGCAGGGGGTACGAGCAGTACTTC	CASSYQGRGYEQYF
many	TRBV4-3	TRBJ1-4	NA	TGCGCCAGCAGCAGAGGAACAGGGAATAATGAAAAACTGTTTTTT	CASSRGTGNNEKLFF
NA	TRBV5-1	TRBJ2-7	NA	TGCGCCAGCAGTCAGACTGGAACGCGCTCCTACGAGCAGTACTTC	CASSQTGTRSYEQYF
NA	TRBV5-1	TRBJ2-3	TRBD2	TGCGCCAGCACCCAAGCGGGGGGCGCTAGGACAGATACGCAGTATTTT	CASTQAGGARTDTQYF
NA	TRBV18	TRBJ1-2	NA	TGTGCCAGCTCACCAGAGGGATATGGCTACACCTTC	CASSPEGYGYTF
NA	TRBV11-2	TRBJ2-3	TRBD1	TGTGCCAGCAGCACGGACAGGGTGGATACGCAGTATTTT	CASSTDRVDTQYF
NA	TRBV19	TRBJ2-5	TRBD2	TGTGCCAGTAGTATGAGACTAGCGGGGGGGCAAGAGACCCAGTACTTC	CASSMRLAGGQETQYF
NA	TRBV5-4	TRBJ1-2	TRBD1	TGTGCCAGCAGCCAGGGACAGACTAACTATGGCTACACCTTC	CASSQGQTNYGYTF
once	TRBV5-6	TRBJ2-5	NA	TGTGCCAGCAGCTTGGCTGGGAGGGAGACCCAGTACTTC	CASSLAGRETQYF
NA	TRBV7-2	TRBJ2-1	TRBD2	TGTGCCAGCAGCTTAGTTTTTGGTGTAGCGGGAATTGAGCAGTTCTTC	CASSLVFGVAGIEQFF
NA	TRBV5-1	TRBJ1-3	NA	TGCGCCAGCAGCTTGGTGGGAGTCGAAGACACCATATATTTT	CASSLVGVEDTIYF
NA	TRBV5-1	TRBJ1-1	TRBD1	TGCGCCAGCAGCGTGGGACAGCCGAACACTGAAGCTTTCTTT	CASSVGQPNTEAFF
NA	TRBV6-5	TRBJ2-1	TRBD1	TGTGCCAGCAGGACCGGGACAGGGACGTTTGAGCAGTTCTTC	CASRTGTGTFEQFF
NA	TRBV7-3	TRBJ1-1	NA	TGTGCCAGCAGCTTAACTTCCCAGGGGCCCTTGAACACTGAAGCTTTCTTT	CASSLTSQGPLNTEAFF
once	TRBV9	TRBJ2-1	NA	TGTGCCAGCAGCGTAGCTGCGGCTAGCTCCTACAATGAGCAGTTCTTC	CASSVAAASSYNEQFF
once	TRBV21-1	TRBJ1-6	NA	TGTGCCAGCAGCAAAGGGGGGCAGGGGAATTCACCCCTCCACTTT	CASSKGGQGNSPLHF
NA	TRBV5-4	TRBJ2-7	TRBD1	TGTGCCAGCAGCTCGAGGGGACAGTTTGTCGACGAGCAGTACTTC	CASSSRGQFVDEQYF
NA	TRBV9	TRBJ2-1	NA	TGTGCCAGCACCCCCGGCTCCTACAATGAGCAGTTCTTC	CASTPGSYNEQFF
few	TRBV27	TRBJ2-1	TRBD2	TGTGCCAGCAGTTTACTGGGGGGAGGGGATGAGCAGTTCTTC	CASSLLGGGDEQFF
NA	TRBV2	TRBJ2-3	NA	TGTGCCAGCAGACGAGCGGGCTTGAGCACAGATACGCAGTATTTT	CASRRAGLSTDTQYF
NA	TRBV4-1	TRBJ2-5	TRBD2	TGCGCCAGCAGCCAAGGCCGAGCGGGAGGTAGGCAAGAGACCCAGTACTTC	CASSQGRAGGRQETQYF
once	TRBV30	TRBJ2-3	TRBD2	TGTGCCTGGCGCCTCGGGAGGGAGGGAACGCAGTATTTT	CAWRLGREGTQYF
NA	TRBV9	TRBJ2-4	TRBD1	TGTGCCAGCAGCCCCAGGACAGGGGGGGTCCAAAACATTCAGTACTTC	CASSPRTGGVQNIQYF
NA	TRBV25-1	TRBJ1-2	TRBD1	TGTGCCAGCAGTCCCTTGGAGATCCAGGGGGCTAGATATGGCTACACCTTC	CASSPLEIQGARYGYTF
NA	TRBV7-9	TRBJ2-7	TRBD1	TGTGCCAGCAGCCCCCCCGGGACAGGGCGGGAGCAGTACTTC	CASSPPGTGREQYF
once	TRBV9	TRBJ1-2	TRBD1	TGTGCCAGCAGCGCGACAGGGTATTATGGCTACACCTTC	CASSATGYYGYTF
NA	TRBV10-3	TRBJ2-3	TRBD2	TGTGCCATCAGTGAGTCTGGTAGCGGGAGGAGGATAGATACGCAGTATTTT	CAISESGSGRRIDTQYF
NA	TRBV19	TRBJ2-7	NA	TGTGCCAGTAGTATCGGGGGTTTCCACGAGCAGTACTTC	CASSIGGFHEQYF